This passage covers 6 T cell receptor beta chains from one sample sequenced in a study of blood T cell repertoires in COVID-19. Assay: immunoSEQ multiplex PCR; the TCRdb copy retains only in-frame clones and omits some. Found here are some 200,000 clones, around 81% of them singletons; the top ten hold approximately 11%. Sequencing was done on a sample of peripheral blood. These receptors were taken from a woman aged 40 to 49 with COVID-19, enrolled during active disease.

This clone was detected once. The CDR3 DNA reads TGTGCCAGCAGTGAAGGACAGGGGATAGTGGGCTATGGCTACACCTTC. This translates into CASSEGQGIVGYGYTF. The chain couples TRBV2 to TRBJ1-2; 8 bases line up with TRBD1. Germline CDR1 SNHLY, CDR2 FYNNEI. This CDR3 contains 16 residues. With 1 base clipped from V and 4 bases from J, the junction kept 8 bases outside the gene matches.

The gene calls are TRBV15 and TRBJ2-1; a weak D match, TRBD2 (5 bases). Deletions cut 0 bases from V and 5 bases from J, with 17 bases between. Germline V gene sequence: CDR1 LNHNV, CDR2 YYDKDF (reference sequence). This CDR3 is built from 17 residues. The CDR3 DNA reads as TGTGCCACCAGCAGAGATGTGGGGAGCCTCCCACACAATGAGCAGTTCTTC. Translation gives CATSRDVGSLPHNEQFF.

CDR3 loop: CASSPSLGGGDAYEQYF. The CDR3 coding sequence is TGTGCCAGCAGCCCAAGTCTAGGTGGGGGCGATGCGTACGAGCAGTACTTC. J is TRBJ2-7 and V is TRBV11-2, with D perhaps TRBD1 (6 bases). This CDR3 region has 17 residues. Deletions cut 5 bases from V and 4 bases from J, with 24 bases between. CDR1 SGHAT and CDR2 FQNNGV come from the germline V gene.

The CDR3 coding sequence is TGTGCCAGCAGTTTCACAGGGGGAATGGGGGGCTACACCTTC. Its translation: CASSFTGGMGGYTF. The chain recombines TRBV27 with TRBJ1-2; the match to TRBD1 covers 8 bases. V was clipped by 3 bases and J by 8 bases; unmatched bases: 8. The CDR3 is 14 amino acids. Germline CDR1 reads MNHEY; CDR2 reads SMNVEV (reference sequence).

The V and J genes are TRBV29-1 and TRBJ2-7; 13 positions agree with TRBD2. V dropped 7 bases and J dropped 2; count of bases not matched to a gene: 8. Germline loops: CDR1 SQVTM, CDR2 ANQGSEA. This CDR3 comprises 15 residues. The CDR3 nucleotides read TGCAGCGCTGGACTAGCGGGAGATGGTGCCTACGAGCAGTACTTC. Amino acids: CSAGLAGDGAYEQYF.

The chain uses TRBV19 and TRBJ1-4; a weak D match, TRBD1 (5 bases). The CDR3 is made up of 15 amino acids. V was clipped by 4 bases and J by 7 bases, with 16 bases between them. The germline gives CDR1 LNHDA, CDR2 SQIVND (reference sequence). CDR3 sequence reads: CASSRPSPGLEKLFF. DNA of the CDR3: TGTGCCAGTAGTAGACCCTCGCCAGGGCTTGAAAAACTGTTTTTT.